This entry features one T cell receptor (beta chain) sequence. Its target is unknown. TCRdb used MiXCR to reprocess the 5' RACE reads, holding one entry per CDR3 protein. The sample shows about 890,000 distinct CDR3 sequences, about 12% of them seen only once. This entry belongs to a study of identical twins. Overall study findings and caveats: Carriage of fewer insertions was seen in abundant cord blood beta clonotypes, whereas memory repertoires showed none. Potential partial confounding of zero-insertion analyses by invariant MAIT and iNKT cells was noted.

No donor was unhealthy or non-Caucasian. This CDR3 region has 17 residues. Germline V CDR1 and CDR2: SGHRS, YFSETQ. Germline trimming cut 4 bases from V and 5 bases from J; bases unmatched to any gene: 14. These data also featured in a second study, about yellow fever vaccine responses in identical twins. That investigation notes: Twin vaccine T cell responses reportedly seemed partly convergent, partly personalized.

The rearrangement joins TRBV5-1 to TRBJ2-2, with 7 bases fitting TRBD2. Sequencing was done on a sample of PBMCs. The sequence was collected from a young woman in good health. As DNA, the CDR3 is TGCGCCAGCAGCCTCCGACACGGGGGAGGGTGGACCGGGGAGCTGTTTTTT. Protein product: CASSLRHGGGWTGELFF.